Listed below are T cell receptor beta chains from one sample, sequenced in a study of cytomegalovirus exposure and HLA in healthy donors. The data were produced by immunoSEQ multiplex PCR, yet TCRdb's version contains in-frame clones alone and is incomplete. The table lists around 110,000 clones, around a tenth of them singletons, with 3% in the top ten. Sequences were obtained from PBMCs. All receptors derive from a man younger than 40 in good health and CMV-seronegative. CDR3s include the opening cysteine and the closing phenylalanine or tryptophan. D genes are given only for firm matches. The listing skips clone size in some rows; elsewhere it reads once, few, many or a size class.

TRBV7-9	.	.	TRBJ1-1	TGTGCCAGCAGCCAAATCAGGGCAGGATGGGACACTGAAGCTTTCTTT	CASSQIRAGWDTEAFF
TRBV25-1	.	.	TRBJ1-5	TGTGCCACCCTAGGGGAGGGGGTCTATCAGCCCCAGCATTTT	CATLGEGVYQPQHF
TRBV5-1	.	few	TRBJ2-1	TGCGCCAGCAGCTTTACGTCAGGGGATCTTGGTGAGCAGTTCTTC	CASSFTSGDLGEQFF
TRBV27	TRBD2	few	TRBJ2-2	TGTGCCAGCAGTTTATCGACTAGCGGGGGGGCCTTAACCGGGGAGCTGTTTTTT	CASSLSTSGGALTGELFF
TRBV13	.	.	TRBJ2-1	TGTGCCAGCAGCTTCGATGGCTTTCCGGGGAACAATGAGCAGTTCTTC	CASSFDGFPGNNEQFF
TRBV5-1	.	few	TRBJ2-3	TGCGCCAGCAGCTTCACTAGTACTGGGAGCACAGATACGCAGTATTTT	CASSFTSTGSTDTQYF
TRBV5-1	.	.	TRBJ2-1	TGCGCCAGCAGCCTTGACAGCCCCTCCTACAATGAGCAGTTCTTC	CASSLDSPSYNEQFF
TRBV30	TRBD1	few	TRBJ1-3	TGTGCCTGGACAGGGGGCAATGGAAACACCATATATTTT	CAWTGGNGNTIYF
TRBV5-6	.	.	TRBJ1-2	TGTGCCAGCAGCTTTGAGAGAAACTATGGCTACACCTTC	CASSFERNYGYTF
TRBV9	TRBD1	few	TRBJ1-6	TGTGCCAGCAGGGGACAGGGGAATTCACCCCTCCACTTT	CASRGQGNSPLHF
TRBV2	TRBD2	few	TRBJ2-7	TGTGCCAGCAGTGTCACTAGCGGGAGCTCGTACTTC	CASSVTSGSSYF
TRBV30	.	.	TRBJ2-7	TGTGCCTGGAGTTTCCAAGACACCTACTCCTACGAGCAGTACTTC	CAWSFQDTYSYEQYF
TRBV7-2	TRBD2	.	TRBJ2-3	TGTGCCAGCAGCCCCCGCGTCGCTAGCGGGGGGGCCGAAGATACGCAGTATTTT	CASSPRVASGGAEDTQYF
TRBV28	.	few	TRBJ2-5	TGTGCCAGCACCTCAACTTCGGGGACCCAGTACTTC	CASTSTSGTQYF
TRBV5-1	.	.	TRBJ1-1	TGCGCCAGCAGCTTGGATAGGGGGATGAACACTGAAGCTTTCTTT	CASSLDRGMNTEAFF
TRBV4-1	TRBD1	few	TRBJ1-1	TGCGCCAGCAGCTCCCGGTTAACAGGGGGAAACGATGAAGCTTTCTTT	CASSSRLTGGNDEAFF
TRBV30	.	few	TRBJ2-6	TGTGCCTGGAGAGCACCCGGGGCCAACGTCCTGACTTTC	CAWRAPGANVLTF
TRBV18	.	few	TRBJ1-2	TGTGCCAGCTCACCACAGAGGGACTATGGCTACACCTTC	CASSPQRDYGYTF
TRBV6-5	TRBD2	few	TRBJ2-7	TGTGCCAGCAGTTACGGGACTAGCGGGTACGAGCAGTACTTC	CASSYGTSGYEQYF
TRBV27	TRBD1	.	TRBJ1-1	TGTGCCAGCAGTCCCAGGACAGGGGGCGGCACTGAAGCTTTCTTT	CASSPRTGGGTEAFF
TRBV11-2	TRBD1	few	TRBJ1-4	TGTGCCAGCAGCGGGGACAGGCAAAATGAAAAACTGTTTTTT	CASSGDRQNEKLFF
TRBV4-1	TRBD1	few	TRBJ2-3	TGCGCCAGCAGCCGGAAAGGGACAGGGCAGGCAGATACGCAGTATTTT	CASSRKGTGQADTQYF
TRBV4-1	TRBD1	few	TRBJ1-3	TGCGCCAGCAGCCAAGGGAGTTATCAGGGGGCTGGCGGAAACACCATATATTTT	CASSQGSYQGAGGNTIYF
TRBV5-6	TRBD2	few	TRBJ2-5	TGTGCCAGCACCCTTCCCGACGTAGCGGGGGAGGAGACCCAGTACTTC	CASTLPDVAGEETQYF
TRBV5-1	TRBD1	few	TRBJ1-4	TGCGCCAGCAGCTTGGATTCCGGGACAGGAAATGAAAAACTGTTTTTT	CASSLDSGTGNEKLFF
TRBV7-9	.	few	TRBJ2-3	TGTGCCAGCAGCTTCATGGATACGCAGTATTTT	CASSFMDTQYF
TRBV5-6	.	.	TRBJ2-7	TGTGCCAGCAGCTTGGGGTTAGGGAGCGACTCCTACGAGCAGTACTTC	CASSLGLGSDSYEQYF
TRBV16	.	few	TRBJ1-1	TGTGCCAGCAGCCTCCGGGAGGGGGGTACTGAAGCTTTCTTT	CASSLREGGTEAFF
TRBV10-2	TRBD1	.	TRBJ1-5	TGCGCCAGCAGTGATGGTAGGGGGCGCCCCCCCCAGCATTTT	CASSDGRGRPPQHF
TRBV28	TRBD1	.	TRBJ1-2	TGTGCCATCCAAGACAGGGCTTACTATGGCTACACCTTC	CAIQDRAYYGYTF
TRBV12-5	.	.	TRBJ2-5	TGTGCTAGTGGTTTGTCACGGGACTTCCAAGAGACCCAGTACTTC	CASGLSRDFQETQYF
TRBV7-9	.	few	TRBJ2-2	TGTGCCAGCAGCTTAGTCGTTCCGAACACCGGGGAGCTGTTTTTT	CASSLVVPNTGELFF
TRBV11-2	.	few	TRBJ2-1	TGTGCCAGCAGCTTAAACAGGGTCAATGAGCAGTTCTTC	CASSLNRVNEQFF
TRBV9	TRBD2	.	TRBJ2-5	TGTGCCAGCAGCGTCCTAGCGGGAGGGGCGGGGGAGACCCAGTACTTC	CASSVLAGGAGETQYF
TRBV15	TRBD2	.	TRBJ2-1	TGTGCCACCAGCAGGACTACTAGCGGGGGTTCTAATGAGCAGTTCTTC	CATSRTTSGGSNEQFF
TRBV30	TRBD2	few	TRBJ2-7	TGTGCCTGCCGCCGCCGACTAGCGGCCTACGAGCAGTACTTC	CACRRRLAAYEQYF
TRBV7-3	.	few	TRBJ2-3	TGTGCCAGCAGCCGCGGGGGCAACACAGATACGCAGTATTTT	CASSRGGNTDTQYF